A selection of T cell receptor beta chains follows, all from one sample in a study of T cells after yellow fever vaccination. MiXCR was run by TCRdb on the 5' RACE reads, yielding one entry per CDR3 protein. Of some 390,000 distinct CDR3 sequences detected, 6% to 8% appear once; the ten largest clones hold about 15%. Sequenced here: PBMCs, sampled 5 days after the yellow fever booster vaccination. The receptors stem from a man under 40 who received the YFV17D yellow fever vaccine. Each CDR3 is given with its conserved first and last residue. D genes are given only for firm matches. Expanded clones are given a class, and other clones once, few, many or no size at all.

d_call,cdr3_length,clone_size,j_call,v_call,cdr3_nt,cdr3_aa
TRBD1,17,once,TRBJ2-6,TRBV7-3,TGTGCCAGCAGCGTCGGACAGGCCTACTCTGGGGCCAACGTCCTGACTTTC,CASSVGQAYSGANVLTF
TRBD2,15,few,TRBJ2-7,TRBV19,TGTGCCAGTAGTGTCGCGGGAGGGCCTCTCTACGAGCAGTACTTC,CASSVAGGPLYEQYF
TRBD2,17,few,TRBJ2-2,TRBV27,TGTGCCAGCAGTGAGGGACTAGCGGGGACTCACACCGGGGAGCTGTTTTTT,CASSEGLAGTHTGELFF
TRBD1,15,NA,TRBJ2-7,TRBV20-1,TGCAGTGCAACCGGACAGGGGGGCCGCTCCTACGAGCAGTACTTC,CSATGQGGRSYEQYF
TRBD2,15,few,TRBJ2-7,TRBV7-8,TGTGCCAGCAGCTTAGCTCGGCGGGAGAGCAACGAGCAGTACTTC,CASSLARRESNEQYF
NA,13,many,TRBJ2-7,TRBV23-1,TGCGCCAGCAGTCAATCCCCCCAGCGGTATCAGTACTTC,CASSQSPQRYQYF
NA,15,NA,TRBJ2-7,TRBV6-5,TGTGCCAGCAGTTACTACTCGGGACCGACCTACGAGCAGTACTTC,CASSYYSGPTYEQYF
TRBD2,14,many,TRBJ2-7,TRBV7-2,TGTGCCAGCAGCACGATTAAAGCGGGGGTGGAGCAGTACTTC,CASSTIKAGVEQYF
NA,13,few,TRBJ1-2,TRBV27,TGTGCCAGCAGTTCGCGACAGGTTGGAGGCTACACCTTC,CASSSRQVGGYTF
TRBD2,16,NA,TRBJ2-7,TRBV3-1,TGTGCCAGCAGCCAAGATAGGCTAGCGGTCTCCTACGAGCAGTACTTC,CASSQDRLAVSYEQYF
NA,11,few,TRBJ2-5,TRBV28,TGTGCCAGCAGTTTAGGGGCGACCCAGTACTTC,CASSLGATQYF
TRBD1,16,many,TRBJ1-5,TRBV5-5,TGTGCCAGCAGCTTGGCCCCGGACAGGGGGAATCAGCCCCAGCATTTT,CASSLAPDRGNQPQHF
NA,15,many,TRBJ1-1,TRBV20-1,TGCAGTGCTAGAGATCCCGGCAAGGGGGGCACTGAAGCTTTCTTT,CSARDPGKGGTEAFF
NA,11,NA,TRBJ2-7,TRBV6-1,TGTGCCAGCAGTGTGGTGACCGAGCAGTACTTC,CASSVVTEQYF
NA,13,few,TRBJ1-1,TRBV7-9,TGTGCCAGCAGCCGTACAGGGAGCACTGAAGCTTTCTTT,CASSRTGSTEAFF
TRBD2,15,many,TRBJ2-1,TRBV7-2,TGTGCCAGCAGCACAACCCAAGCGGGGAACAATGAGCAGTTCTTC,CASSTTQAGNNEQFF
NA,12,many,TRBJ2-4,TRBV7-2,TGTGCCAGCAGCAAGTACAGGGCGCGCTCCGATTTC,CASSKYRARSDF
NA,13,few,TRBJ2-6,TRBV12-3/TRBV12-4,TGTGCCAGCACCTCCTCTGGGGCCAACGTCCTGACTTTC,CASTSSGANVLTF
TRBD2,19,few,TRBJ2-4,TRBV3-1,TGTGCCAGCAGCCAAGATTGGGCTAGCGGGAGGCTAGCCAAAAACATTCAGTACTTC,CASSQDWASGRLAKNIQYF
NA,13,many,TRBJ2-7,TRBV5-1,TGCGCCAGCAGCTTGGTAGGGATCTCCGAGCAGTACTTC,CASSLVGISEQYF
NA,15,many,TRBJ2-7,TRBV4-2,TGTGCCAGCAGCCAAGAGGGAGCGGCTTCCTACGAGCAGTACTTC,CASSQEGAASYEQYF
NA,12,many,TRBJ2-7,TRBV7-2,TGTGCCAGCAGCTATTCGGTTGAGGAGCAGTACTTC,CASSYSVEEQYF
NA,16,few,TRBJ2-7,TRBV20-1,TGCAGTGCTAGAGATCGTTCCGGGACAATCCCCTACGAGCAGTACTTC,CSARDRSGTIPYEQYF
NA,17,NA,TRBJ1-5,TRBV11-1,TGTGCCAGCAGCCAAGGGACGGAAGGGATAAGCAATCAGCCCCAGCATTTT,CASSQGTEGISNQPQHF
NA,15,many,TRBJ2-2,TRBV12-3/TRBV12-4,TGTGCCAGCAGGCCCCGGGACCGGAACACCGGGGAGCTGTTTTTT,CASRPRDRNTGELFF
NA,15,few,TRBJ1-5,TRBV5-6,TGTGCCAGCAGCTTGCTGGCCGCCCTGAATCAGCCCCAGCATTTT,CASSLLAALNQPQHF
NA,15,many,TRBJ1-4,TRBV20-1,TGCAGTGCTAGTCCCGCGGCACAGGGTGTCGAAAAACTGTTTTTT,CSASPAAQGVEKLFF
TRBD2,13,many,TRBJ2-1,TRBV30,TGTGCCTGTAGGCGGGAGAATCACAATGAGCAGTTCTTC,CACRRENHNEQFF
NA,15,few,TRBJ2-1,TRBV6-1,TGTGCCAGCAAGGGCACCGGCTTTGAATTTGGGGAGCAGTTCTTC,CASKGTGFEFGEQFF
NA,14,few,TRBJ2-7,TRBV5-1,TGCGCCAGCAGCCCTCGGGACATATCCTACGAGCAGTACTTC,CASSPRDISYEQYF
TRBD2,15,many,TRBJ2-1,TRBV4-1,TGCGCCAGCAGCCAAGATAGCGGGAGGGCCGGGGAGCAGTTCTTC,CASSQDSGRAGEQFF
NA,16,NA,TRBJ2-2,TRBV9,TGTGCCAGCTCCGGAGGGGGGTTCCAGAACACCGGGGAGCTGTTTTTT,CASSGGGFQNTGELFF
NA,13,few,TRBJ2-7,TRBV12-3/TRBV12-4,TGTGCCAGCAGCCAGCTCCAGGGCTACGAGCAGTACTTC,CASSQLQGYEQYF
NA,13,many,TRBJ1-2,TRBV7-9,TGTGCCAGCAGCTGGGACATCGGAGGAGGCTACACCTTC,CASSWDIGGGYTF
NA,14,few,TRBJ2-7,TRBV20-1,TGCAGTGCCTCCAAGGGGACGGAAGGCTACGAGCAGTACTTC,CSASKGTEGYEQYF
TRBD2,13,NA,TRBJ2-7,TRBV29-1,TGCAGCGTTGACCTAGCGGATTCCTACGAGCAGTACTTC,CSVDLADSYEQYF
NA,11,many,TRBJ2-7,TRBV6-5,TGTGCCAGCAGTCCAGGGGTCGAGCAGTACTTC,CASSPGVEQYF
NA,12,many,TRBJ2-1,TRBV7-9,TGTGCCAGCAGCTTAGACCACAATGAGCAGTTCTTC,CASSLDHNEQFF
TRBD1,13,many,TRBJ1-5,TRBV6-2/TRBV6-3,TGTGCCAGCAGATCGGGACAGAATCAGCCCCAGCATTTT,CASRSGQNQPQHF
NA,11,many,TRBJ2-4,TRBV20-1,TGCAGTGCTAGAGTCGGGAACATTCAGTACTTC,CSARVGNIQYF
NA,17,few,TRBJ1-5,TRBV2,TGTGCCAGCAGTGAAGGTCCAGGGGATCGAAGCAATCAGCCCCAGCATTTT,CASSEGPGDRSNQPQHF
TRBD2,16,many,TRBJ2-1,TRBV5-1,TGCGCCAGCAGCTTGGAGGCTAGCGGGAGTTACAATGAGCAGTTCTTC,CASSLEASGSYNEQFF
NA,13,many,TRBJ2-3,TRBV7-2,TGTGCCAGCAGCCCTCGGAGATCAGATACGCAGTATTTT,CASSPRRSDTQYF
NA,15,many,TRBJ2-7,TRBV7-8,TGTGCCAGCAGCCCGAAGACAGGTTTCGCCTACGAGCAGTACTTC,CASSPKTGFAYEQYF
TRBD1,13,NA,TRBJ1-3,TRBV20-1,TGCAGTGCTTTACAGGGGTACGGAAACACCATATATTTT,CSALQGYGNTIYF
NA,13,many,TRBJ2-1,TRBV14,TGTGCCAGCAGTCCAAATCGGCGGACCCCTTGGTCCTTC,CASSPNRRTPWSF
NA,14,many,TRBJ2-7,TRBV9,TGTGCCAGCAGCGTAGGAACAGGGTTGACGGAGCAGTACTTC,CASSVGTGLTEQYF
TRBD2,16,many,TRBJ2-3,TRBV5-1,TGCGCCAGCAGCTGGCGGACTAGCGGTAGCACAGATACGCAGTATTTT,CASSWRTSGSTDTQYF
NA,14,many,TRBJ1-1,TRBV29-1,TGCAGCGTTTTCCCCTGGATGGTTGGAACTGAAGCTTTCTTT,CSVFPWMVGTEAFF
TRBD2,15,many,TRBJ2-2,TRBV19,TGTGCCAGTAACCCCCCGGGGAGGGGAACCGGGGAGCTGTTTTTT,CASNPPGRGTGELFF
TRBD1,15,NA,TRBJ2-2,TRBV6-1,TGTGCCAGCAGAGAAACAGGGGAAGACACCGGGGAGCTGTTTTTT,CASRETGEDTGELFF
TRBD2,14,NA,TRBJ2-2,TRBV6-2/TRBV6-3,TGTGCCAGCAGTCTAGCGGGAGCCGCCGGGGAGCTGTTTTTT,CASSLAGAAGELFF
TRBD2,14,many,TRBJ2-1,TRBV12-3/TRBV12-4,TGTGCCAGTTTCCCAGCGGGGCCCTACAATGAGCAGTTCTTC,CASFPAGPYNEQFF
NA,14,few,TRBJ2-3,TRBV6-2/TRBV6-3,TGTGCCAGCAGTTACTCGCCAAAGTCAGATACGCAGTATTTT,CASSYSPKSDTQYF
NA,15,NA,TRBJ2-2,TRBV4-3,TGCGCCAGCCGGAGAGGGGACTTGAACACCGGGGAGCTGTTTTTT,CASRRGDLNTGELFF